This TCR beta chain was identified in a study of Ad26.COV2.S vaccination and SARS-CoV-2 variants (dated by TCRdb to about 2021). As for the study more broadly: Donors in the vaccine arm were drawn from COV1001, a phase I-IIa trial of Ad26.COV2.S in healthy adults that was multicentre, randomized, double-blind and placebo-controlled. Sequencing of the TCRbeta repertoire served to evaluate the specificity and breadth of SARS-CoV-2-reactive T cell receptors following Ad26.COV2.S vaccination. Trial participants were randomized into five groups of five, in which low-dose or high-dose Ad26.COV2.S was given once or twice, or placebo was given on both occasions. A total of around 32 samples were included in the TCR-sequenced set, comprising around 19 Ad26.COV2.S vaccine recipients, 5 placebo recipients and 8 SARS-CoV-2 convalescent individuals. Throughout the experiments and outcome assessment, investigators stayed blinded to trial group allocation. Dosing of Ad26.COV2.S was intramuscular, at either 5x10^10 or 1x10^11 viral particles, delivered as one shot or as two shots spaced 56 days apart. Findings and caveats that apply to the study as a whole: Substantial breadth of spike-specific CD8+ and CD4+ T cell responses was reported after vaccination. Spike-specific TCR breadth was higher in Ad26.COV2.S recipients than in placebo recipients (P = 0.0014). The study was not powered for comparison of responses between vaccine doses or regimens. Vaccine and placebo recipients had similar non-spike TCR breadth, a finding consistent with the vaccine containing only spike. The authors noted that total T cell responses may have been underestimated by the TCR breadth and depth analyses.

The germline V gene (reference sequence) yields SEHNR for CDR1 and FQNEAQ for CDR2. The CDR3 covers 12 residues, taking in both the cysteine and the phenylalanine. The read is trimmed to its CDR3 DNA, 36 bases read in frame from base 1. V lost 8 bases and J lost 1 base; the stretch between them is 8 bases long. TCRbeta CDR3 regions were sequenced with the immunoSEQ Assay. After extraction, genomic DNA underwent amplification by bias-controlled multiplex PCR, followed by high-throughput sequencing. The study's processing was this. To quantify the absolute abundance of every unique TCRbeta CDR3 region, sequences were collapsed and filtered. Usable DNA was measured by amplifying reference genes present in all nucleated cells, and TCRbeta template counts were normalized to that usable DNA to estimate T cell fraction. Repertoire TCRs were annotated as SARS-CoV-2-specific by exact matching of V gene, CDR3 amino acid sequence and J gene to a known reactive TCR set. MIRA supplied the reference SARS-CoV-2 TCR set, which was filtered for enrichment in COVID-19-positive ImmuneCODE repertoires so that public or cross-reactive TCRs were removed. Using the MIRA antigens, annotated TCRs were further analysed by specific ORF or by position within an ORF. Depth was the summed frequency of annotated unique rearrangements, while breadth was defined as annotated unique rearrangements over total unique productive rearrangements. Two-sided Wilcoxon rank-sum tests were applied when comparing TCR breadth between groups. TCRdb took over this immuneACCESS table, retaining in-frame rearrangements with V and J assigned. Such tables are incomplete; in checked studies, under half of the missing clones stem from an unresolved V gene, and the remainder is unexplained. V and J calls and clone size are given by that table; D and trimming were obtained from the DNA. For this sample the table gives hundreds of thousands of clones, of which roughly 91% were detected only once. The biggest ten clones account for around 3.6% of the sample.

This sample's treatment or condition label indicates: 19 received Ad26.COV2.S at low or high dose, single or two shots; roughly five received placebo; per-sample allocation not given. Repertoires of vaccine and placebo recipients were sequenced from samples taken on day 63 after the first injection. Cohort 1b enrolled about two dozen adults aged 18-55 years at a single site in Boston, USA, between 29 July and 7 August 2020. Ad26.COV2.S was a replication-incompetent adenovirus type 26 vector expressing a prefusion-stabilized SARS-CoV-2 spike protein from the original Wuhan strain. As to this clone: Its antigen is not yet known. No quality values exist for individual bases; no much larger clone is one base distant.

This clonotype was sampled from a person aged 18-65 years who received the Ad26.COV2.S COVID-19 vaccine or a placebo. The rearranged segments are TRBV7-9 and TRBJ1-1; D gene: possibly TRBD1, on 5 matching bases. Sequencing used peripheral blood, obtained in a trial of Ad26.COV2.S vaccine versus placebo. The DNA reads TGTGCCAGCGCGGGGGGGAACACTGAAGCTTTCTTT. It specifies CASAGGNTEAFF.